What follows is one TCR beta chain and its context. Clones were sequenced by immunoSEQ multiplex PCR, and TCRdb holds only the in-frame ones, with some missing. This repertoire shows more than 85,000 clones, over 85% found once; its top ten account for around 5.7%. The data were taken from a study of blood T cell repertoires in COVID-19. Study background: Acute and convalescent COVID-19 specimens originated in the United States, Italy and Spain. Nucleic acid was either cDNA or gDNA, and it came from T cells, B-cell-depleted T cells, or PBMCs.

CDR3 length equals 17 residues. The germline V and J ends were trimmed by 0 bases and 1 base, with 15 bases remaining between them. Germline V gene lookup returns CDR1 ENHRY and CDR2 SYGVKD. The chain uses TRBV10-3 and TRBJ1-2; no reliable D call. This TCR was recovered from a man between 65 and 85 years old with acute or convalescent COVID-19. The specimen sequenced was peripheral blood. The DNA of the CDR3 is TGTGCCATCAGTGAGTCCACAGTTTCCTCCCTTAACTATGGCTACACCTTC. Its translation is CAISESTVSSLNYGYTF.